The 9 T cell receptor beta chains reported below all come from one sample, sequenced in a study of T cell responses to AZD1222 COVID-19 vaccine. Produced via immunoSEQ multiplex PCR; TCRdb's table is partial and in-frame only. The data show about 140,000 clones, and the top ten clones hold 2.2%. Specimen: peripheral blood. Source of these receptors: an adult in good health.

V is TRBV19 and J is TRBJ1-2; no firm D call. CDR1 and CDR2 from the germline V gene are LNHDA and SQIVND (reference sequence). The germline V and J ends were trimmed by 7 bases and 2 bases, with 8 bases remaining between them. The CDR3 covers 12 residues. The CDR3 DNA is TGTGCCAGTAAGAAGGGCAACTATGGCTACACCTTC. Translation: CASKKGNYGYTF. Together with reference TRBV19 and TRBJ1-2, the CDR3 gives the full variable domain: DGGITQSPKYLFRKEGQNVTLSCEQNLNHDAMYWYRQDPGQGLRLIYYSQIVNDFQKGDIAEGYSVSREKKESFPLTVTSAQKNPTAFYLCASKKGNYGYTFGSGTRLTVV.

The chain uses TRBV29-1 and TRBJ2-7; D uncertain. V lost 5 bases, J lost 3 bases, and 11 bases lay in between. The germline V gene encodes CDR1 SQVTM and CDR2 ANQGSEA. The CDR3 spans 12 residues. CDR3 loop: CSVRESVYEQYF. The CDR3 DNA follows: TGCAGCGTTCGCGAGTCTGTCTACGAGCAGTACTTC.

The rearrangement joins TRBV4-1 to TRBJ2-3, with 12 bases matching TRBD2. From germline, CDR1 is MGHRA and CDR2 YSYEKL. This CDR3 is 19 amino acids long. The ends lost 3 bases at V and 1 base at J; junction bases unmatched: 11. CDR3 amino acids: CASSQWGGRTSGGTDTQYF. CDR3 nucleotides: TGCGCCAGCAGCCAGTGGGGTGGGAGGACTAGCGGGGGCACAGATACGCAGTATTTT.

This chain joins TRBV7-6 and TRBJ1-3; D unresolved. The CDR3 is made up of 15 amino acids. With 1 base removed from V and 0 bases from J, the gap between germline ends came to 7 bases. Germline-derived CDR1 and CDR2 are SGHVS and FNYEAQ. The CDR3 region is CASSLVSNSGNTIYF. CDR3 nucleotides: TGTGCCAGCAGCTTAGTAAGCAACTCTGGAAACACCATATATTTT.

The J gene is TRBJ2-3, the V gene TRBV18; no reliable D call. Trimming removed 1 base at V and 0 bases at J, with 8 bases between. This CDR3 contains 15 residues. Germline CDR1 and CDR2: KGHSH and LQKENI. DNA for the CDR3: TGTGCCAGCTCACCACAGTTTACTAGCACAGATACGCAGTATTTT. Translating it yields CASSPQFTSTDTQYF.

The chain joins TRBV29-1 to TRBJ2-7; TRBD1 aligns across 10 bases. Unmatched junction bases numbered 6, after V lost 5 bases and J lost 5 bases. CDR1 is SQVTM and CDR2 is ANQGSEA in the germline V gene. The CDR3 extends over 13 amino acids. The CDR3 bases are TGCAGCGTTTCGGACAGGGGGAGGGACGAGCAGTACTTC. As protein: CSVSDRGRDEQYF.

The chain uses TRBV5-1 and TRBJ1-1; 7 bases match TRBD1. The CDR3 runs 16 residues. The V gene end was trimmed by 4 bases and the J gene end by 8 bases; junction bases not matched to a gene: 17. Germline CDR1 is SGHRS and CDR2 is YFSETQ. The CDR3 bases are TGCGCCAGCAGCCCATCAGGGGGTGAGATTCAGGGGGAAGCTTTCTTT. Amino acids: CASSPSGGEIQGEAFF.

The V call is TRBV28, the J call TRBJ1-5, with D unclear. The V gene lost 3 bases and the J gene lost 7 bases, with 7 bases spanning the gap. CDR1 MDHEN and CDR2 SYDVKM come from the germline V gene. The CDR3 is 12 amino acids. CDR3 bases: TGTGCCAGCAGTTTGTTGCTCCAGCCCCAGCATTTT. The encoded protein is CASSLLLQPQHF.

The chain links TRBV14 to TRBJ1-1; D is uncertain. The CDR3 covers 15 residues. V lost 0 bases to trimming and J lost 1 base, with 9 bases between them. Germline CDR1 reads SGHDN; CDR2 reads FVKESK. The CDR3 sequence: CASSQDQHRNTEAFF. The DNA for the CDR3 is TGTGCCAGCAGCCAAGACCAACACCGGAACACTGAAGCTTTCTTT.